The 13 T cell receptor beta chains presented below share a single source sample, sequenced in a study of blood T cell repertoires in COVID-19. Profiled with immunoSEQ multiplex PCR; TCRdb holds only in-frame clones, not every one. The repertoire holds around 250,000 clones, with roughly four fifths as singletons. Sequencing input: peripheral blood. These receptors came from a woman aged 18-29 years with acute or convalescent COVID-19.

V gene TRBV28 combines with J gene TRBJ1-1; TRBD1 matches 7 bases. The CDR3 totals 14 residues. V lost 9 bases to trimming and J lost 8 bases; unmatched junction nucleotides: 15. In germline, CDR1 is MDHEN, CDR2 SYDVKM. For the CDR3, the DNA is TGTGCCAGTGGGACAGCCTCGGTGCGGCGCGAAGCTTTCTTT. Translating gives CASGTASVRREAFF.

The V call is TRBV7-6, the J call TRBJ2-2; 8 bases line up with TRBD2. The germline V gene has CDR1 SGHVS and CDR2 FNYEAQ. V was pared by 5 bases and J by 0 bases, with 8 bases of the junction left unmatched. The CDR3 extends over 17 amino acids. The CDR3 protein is CASSTPTSGANTGELFF. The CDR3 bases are TGTGCCAGCAGCACACCCACTAGCGGCGCGAACACCGGGGAGCTGTTTTTT.

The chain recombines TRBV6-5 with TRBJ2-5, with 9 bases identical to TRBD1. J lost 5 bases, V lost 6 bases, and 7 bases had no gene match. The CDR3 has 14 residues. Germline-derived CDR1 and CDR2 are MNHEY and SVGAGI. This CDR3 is CASRPGQGRETQYF. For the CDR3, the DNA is TGTGCCAGCAGACCCGGACAGGGGCGGGAGACCCAGTACTTC.

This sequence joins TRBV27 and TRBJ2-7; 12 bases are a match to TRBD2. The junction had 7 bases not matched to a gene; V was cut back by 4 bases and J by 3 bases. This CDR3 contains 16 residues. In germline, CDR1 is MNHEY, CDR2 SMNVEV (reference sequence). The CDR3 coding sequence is TGTGCCAGCAGTTCAACGGGGACTAGCGGGCGCTACGAGCAGTACTTC. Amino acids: CASSSTGTSGRYEQYF.

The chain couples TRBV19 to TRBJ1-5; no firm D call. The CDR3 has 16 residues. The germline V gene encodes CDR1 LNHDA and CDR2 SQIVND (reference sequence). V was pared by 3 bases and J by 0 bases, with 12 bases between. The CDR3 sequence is CASSMVWQFSNQPQHF. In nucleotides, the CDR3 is TGTGCCAGTAGTATGGTGTGGCAGTTTAGCAATCAGCCCCAGCATTTT.

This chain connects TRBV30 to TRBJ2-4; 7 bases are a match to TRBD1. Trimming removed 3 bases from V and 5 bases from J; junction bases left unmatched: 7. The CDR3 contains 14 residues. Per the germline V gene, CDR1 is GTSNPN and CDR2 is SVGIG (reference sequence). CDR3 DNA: TGTGCCTGGAGGCCGGGACAGCTACAAAACATTCAGTACTTC. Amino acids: CAWRPGQLQNIQYF.

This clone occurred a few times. CDR3 protein: CASSFGDSRSQHF. The CDR3 bases are TGTGCCAGCAGCTTCGGAGATAGCCGGTCCCAGCATTTT. The V call is TRBV7-2, the J call TRBJ1-5; D call uncertain. This CDR3 has 13 amino acids. V was trimmed by 3 bases and J by 11 bases, leaving 14 bases between them. The V gene's germline CDR1 is SGHTA and CDR2 FQGNSA.

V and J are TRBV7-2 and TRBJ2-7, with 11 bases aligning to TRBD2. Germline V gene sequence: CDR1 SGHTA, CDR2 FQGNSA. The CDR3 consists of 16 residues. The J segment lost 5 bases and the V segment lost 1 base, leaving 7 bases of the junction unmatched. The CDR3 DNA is TGTGCCAGCAGCTTAGAGATATTAGCGGGAGGGCACGAGCAGTACTTC. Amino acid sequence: CASSLEILAGGHEQYF. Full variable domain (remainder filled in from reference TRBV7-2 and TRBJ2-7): GAGVSQSPSNKVTEKGKDVELRCDPISGHTALYWYRQSLGQGLEFLIYFQGNSAPDKSGLPSDRFSAERTGGSVSTLTIQRTQQEDSAVYLCASSLEILAGGHEQYFGPGTRLTVT.

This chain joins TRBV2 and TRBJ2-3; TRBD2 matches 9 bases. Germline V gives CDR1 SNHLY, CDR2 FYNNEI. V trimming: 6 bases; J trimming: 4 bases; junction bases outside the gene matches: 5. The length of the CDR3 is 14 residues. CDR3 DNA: TGTGCCAGCAGAGCCCGGACTAGCGCAGATACGCAGTATTTT. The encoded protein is CASRARTSADTQYF.

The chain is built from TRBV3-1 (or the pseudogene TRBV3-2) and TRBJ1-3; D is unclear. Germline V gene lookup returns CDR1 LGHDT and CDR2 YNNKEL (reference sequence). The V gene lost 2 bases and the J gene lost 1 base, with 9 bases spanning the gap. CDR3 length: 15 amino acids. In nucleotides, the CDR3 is TGTGCCAGCAGCCAAAACCAGAATTCTGGAAACACCATATATTTT. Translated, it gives CASSQNQNSGNTIYF.

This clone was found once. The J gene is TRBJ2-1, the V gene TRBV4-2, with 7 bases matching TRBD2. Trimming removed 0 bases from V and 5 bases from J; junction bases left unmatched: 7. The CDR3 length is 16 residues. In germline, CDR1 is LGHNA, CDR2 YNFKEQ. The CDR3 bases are TGTGCCAGCAGCCAAGATAAGACGGGAGGCCACAATGAGCAGTTCTTC. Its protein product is CASSQDKTGGHNEQFF.

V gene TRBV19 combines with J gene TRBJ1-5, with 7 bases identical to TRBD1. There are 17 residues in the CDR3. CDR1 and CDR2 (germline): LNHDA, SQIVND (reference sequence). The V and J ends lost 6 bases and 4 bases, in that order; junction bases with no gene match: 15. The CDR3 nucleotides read TGTGCCAGTAGAAGAAGAAGGACAGGCCCTGGGAATCAGCCCCAGCATTTT. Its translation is CASRRRRTGPGNQPQHF.

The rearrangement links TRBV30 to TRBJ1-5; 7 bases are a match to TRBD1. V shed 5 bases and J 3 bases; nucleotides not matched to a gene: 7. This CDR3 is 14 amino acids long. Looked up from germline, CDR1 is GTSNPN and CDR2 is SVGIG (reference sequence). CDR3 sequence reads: CAWGTGVNNQPQHF. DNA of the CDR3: TGTGCCTGGGGAACAGGGGTCAACAATCAGCCCCAGCATTTT.